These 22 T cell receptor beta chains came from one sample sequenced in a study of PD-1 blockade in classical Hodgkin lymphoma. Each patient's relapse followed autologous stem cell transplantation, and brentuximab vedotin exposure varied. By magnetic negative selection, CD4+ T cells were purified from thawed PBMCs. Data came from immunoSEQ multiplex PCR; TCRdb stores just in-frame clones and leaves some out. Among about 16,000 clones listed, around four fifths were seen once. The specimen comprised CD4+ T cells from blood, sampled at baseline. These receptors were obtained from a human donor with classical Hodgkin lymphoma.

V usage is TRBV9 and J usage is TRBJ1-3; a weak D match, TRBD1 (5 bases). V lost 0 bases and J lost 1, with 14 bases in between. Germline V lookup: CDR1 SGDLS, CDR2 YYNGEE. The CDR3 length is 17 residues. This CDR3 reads CASSVDLTVASGNTIYF. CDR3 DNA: TGTGCCAGCAGCGTAGATCTGACAGTCGCATCTGGAAACACCATATATTTT.

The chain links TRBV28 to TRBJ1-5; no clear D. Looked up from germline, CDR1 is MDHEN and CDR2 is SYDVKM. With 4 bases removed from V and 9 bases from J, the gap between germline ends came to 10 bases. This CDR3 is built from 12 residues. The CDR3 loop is CASSSHFMPQHF. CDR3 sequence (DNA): TGTGCCAGCAGTTCCCATTTTATGCCCCAGCATTTT.

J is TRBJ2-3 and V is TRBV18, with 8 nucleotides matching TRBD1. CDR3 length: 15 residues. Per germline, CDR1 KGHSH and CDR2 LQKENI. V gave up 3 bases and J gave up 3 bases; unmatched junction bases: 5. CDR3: CASSPGTGVTDTQYF. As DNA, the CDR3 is TGTGCCAGCTCACCCGGGACAGGAGTGACAGATACGCAGTATTTT.

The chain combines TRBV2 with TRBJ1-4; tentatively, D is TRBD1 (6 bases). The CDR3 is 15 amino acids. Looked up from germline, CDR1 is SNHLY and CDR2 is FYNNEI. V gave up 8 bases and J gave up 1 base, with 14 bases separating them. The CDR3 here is CASAGDFGTNEKLFF. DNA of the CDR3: TGTGCCAGCGCAGGGGATTTTGGAACTAATGAAAAACTGTTTTTT.

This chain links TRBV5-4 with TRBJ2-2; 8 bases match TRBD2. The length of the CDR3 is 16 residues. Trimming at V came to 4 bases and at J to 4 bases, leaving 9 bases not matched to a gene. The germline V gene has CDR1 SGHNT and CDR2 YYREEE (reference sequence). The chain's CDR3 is CASSPAGGTSTGELFF. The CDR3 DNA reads TGTGCCAGCAGCCCCGCGGGGGGCACAAGCACCGGGGAGCTGTTTTTT.

CDR3 protein: CASSRTYWSNQPQHF. CDR3 nucleotides: TGTGCCAGCAGTCGGACTTACTGGAGCAATCAGCCCCAGCATTTT. This chain joins TRBV6-5 and TRBJ1-5; D is unresolved. CDR3 length: 15 residues. CDR1 is MNHEY, CDR2 SVGAGI, per germline. The V end lost 5 bases, the J end lost 1 base, and 12 bases lay between the germline ends.

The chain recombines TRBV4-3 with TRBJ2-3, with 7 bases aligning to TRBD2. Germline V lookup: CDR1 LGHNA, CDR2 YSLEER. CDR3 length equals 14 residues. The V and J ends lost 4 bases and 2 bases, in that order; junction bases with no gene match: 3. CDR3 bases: TGCGCCAGCAGCCTACTAGCGATCACAGATACGCAGTATTTT. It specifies CASSLLAITDTQYF.

This CDR3 reads CATSRGGSRTEAFF. The CDR3 DNA is TGTGCCACCAGCAGAGGTGGGAGCCGGACTGAAGCTTTCTTT. The chain couples TRBV15 to TRBJ1-1; D unresolved. Between the trimmed V and J ends, which lost 1 base and 5 bases, there was a span of 11 bases. The CDR3 sequence is 14 residues long. In germline, CDR1 is LNHNV, CDR2 YYDKDF (reference sequence).

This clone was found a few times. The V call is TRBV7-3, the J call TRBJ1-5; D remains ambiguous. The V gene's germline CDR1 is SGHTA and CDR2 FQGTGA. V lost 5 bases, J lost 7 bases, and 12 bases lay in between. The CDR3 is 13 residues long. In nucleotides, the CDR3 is TGTGCCAGCAGCCGAGACCTAGCACAGCCCCAGCATTTT. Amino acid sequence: CASSRDLAQPQHF.

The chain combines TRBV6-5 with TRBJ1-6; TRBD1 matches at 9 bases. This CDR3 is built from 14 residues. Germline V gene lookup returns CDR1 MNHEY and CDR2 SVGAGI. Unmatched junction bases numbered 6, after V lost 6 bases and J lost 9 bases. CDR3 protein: CASSTGTGLSPLHF. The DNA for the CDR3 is TGTGCCAGCAGCACCGGGACAGGGCTTTCACCCCTCCACTTT.

The CDR3 region is CASSFRQGRSTGELFF. In DNA form, the CDR3 reads TGTGCCAGCAGCTTTCGACAGGGTAGGAGCACCGGGGAGCTGTTTTTT. J is TRBJ2-2 and V is TRBV13; 7 positions agree with TRBD1. The junction had 8 bases not matched to a gene; V was cut back by 3 bases and J by 4 bases. CDR1 and CDR2 from the germline V gene are PRHDT and FYEKMQ (reference sequence). This CDR3 contains 16 residues. Drawing the rest from reference TRBV13 and TRBJ2-2, the complete variable domain is AAGVIQSPRHLIKEKRETATLKCYPIPRHDTVYWYQQGPGQDPQFLISFYEKMQSDKGSIPDRFSAQQFSDYHSELNMSSLELGDSALYFCASSFRQGRSTGELFFGEGSRLTVL.

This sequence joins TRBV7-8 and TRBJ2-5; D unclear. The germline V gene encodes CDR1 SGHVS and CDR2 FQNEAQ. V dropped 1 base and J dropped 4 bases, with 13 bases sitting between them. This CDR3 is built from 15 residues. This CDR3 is CASSLGPTLTETQYF. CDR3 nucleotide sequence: TGTGCCAGCAGCTTAGGTCCCACACTGACAGAGACCCAGTACTTC.

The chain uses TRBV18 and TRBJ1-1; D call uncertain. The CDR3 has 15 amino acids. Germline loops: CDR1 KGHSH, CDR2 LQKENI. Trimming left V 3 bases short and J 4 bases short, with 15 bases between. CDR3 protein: CASSPGLTTPTEAFF. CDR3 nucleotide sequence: TGTGCCAGCTCACCGGGTCTTACTACTCCCACTGAAGCTTTCTTT.

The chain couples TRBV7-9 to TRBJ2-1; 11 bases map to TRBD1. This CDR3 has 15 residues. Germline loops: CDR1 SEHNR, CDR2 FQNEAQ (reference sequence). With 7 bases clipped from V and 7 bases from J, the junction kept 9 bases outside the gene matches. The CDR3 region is CASTGGQGVWNEQFF. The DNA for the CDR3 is TGTGCCAGCACGGGGGGACAGGGGGTATGGAATGAGCAGTTCTTC.

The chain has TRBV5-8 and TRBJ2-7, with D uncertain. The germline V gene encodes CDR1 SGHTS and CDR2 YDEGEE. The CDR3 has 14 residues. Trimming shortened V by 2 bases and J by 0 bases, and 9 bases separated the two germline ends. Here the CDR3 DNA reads TGTGCCAGCAGCTTAAGCAGGATCTCCTACGAGCAGTACTTC. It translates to CASSLSRISYEQYF.

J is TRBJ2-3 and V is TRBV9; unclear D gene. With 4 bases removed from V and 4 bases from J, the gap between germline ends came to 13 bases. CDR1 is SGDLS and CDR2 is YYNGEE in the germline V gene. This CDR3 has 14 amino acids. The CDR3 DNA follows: TGTGCCAGCAGCCCTAGGTGGGCCCCAGATACGCAGTATTTT. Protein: CASSPRWAPDTQYF. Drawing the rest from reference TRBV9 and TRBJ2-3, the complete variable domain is DSGVTQTPKHLITATGQRVTLRCSPRSGDLSVYWYQQSLDQGLQFLIQYYNGEERAKGNILERFSAQQFPDLHSELNLSSLELGDSALYFCASSPRWAPDTQYFGPGTRLTVL.

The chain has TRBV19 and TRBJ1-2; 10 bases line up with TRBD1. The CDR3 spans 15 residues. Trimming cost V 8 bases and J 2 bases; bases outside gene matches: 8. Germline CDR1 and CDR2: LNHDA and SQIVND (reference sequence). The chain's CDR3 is CASSLDRGLNYGYTF. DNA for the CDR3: TGTGCCAGTTCCCTCGACAGGGGGCTGAACTATGGCTACACCTTC.

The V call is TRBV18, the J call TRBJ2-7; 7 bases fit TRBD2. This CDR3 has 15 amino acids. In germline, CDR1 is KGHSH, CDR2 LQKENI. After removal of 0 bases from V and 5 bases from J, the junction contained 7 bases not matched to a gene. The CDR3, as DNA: TGTGCCAGCTCACCACCGCAACCCGGGAGGAACGAGCAGTACTTC. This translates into CASSPPQPGRNEQYF. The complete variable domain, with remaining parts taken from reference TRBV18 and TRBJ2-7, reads NAGVMQNPRHLVRRRGQEARLRCSPMKGHSHVYWYRQLPEEGLKFMVYLQKENIIDESGMPKERFSAEFPKEGPSILRIQQVVRGDSAAYFCASSPPQPGRNEQYFGPGTRLTVT.

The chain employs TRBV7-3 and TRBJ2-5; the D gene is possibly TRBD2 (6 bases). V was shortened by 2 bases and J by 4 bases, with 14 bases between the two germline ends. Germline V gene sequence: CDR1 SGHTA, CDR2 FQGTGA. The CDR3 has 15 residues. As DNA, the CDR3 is TGTGCCAGCAGCTTAGGGGGGATACAAGCAGAGACCCAGTACTTC. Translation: CASSLGGIQAETQYF.

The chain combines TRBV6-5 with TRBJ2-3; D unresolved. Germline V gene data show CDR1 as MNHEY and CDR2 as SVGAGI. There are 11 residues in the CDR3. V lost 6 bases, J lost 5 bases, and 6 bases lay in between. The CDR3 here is CASRRRDTQYF. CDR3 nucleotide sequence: TGTGCCAGCAGACGGCGAGATACGCAGTATTTT.

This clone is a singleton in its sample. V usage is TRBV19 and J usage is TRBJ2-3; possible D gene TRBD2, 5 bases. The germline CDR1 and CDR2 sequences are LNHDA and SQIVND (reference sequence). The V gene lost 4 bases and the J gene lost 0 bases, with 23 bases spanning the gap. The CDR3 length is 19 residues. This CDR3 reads CASSTPPLGLSTSTDTQYF. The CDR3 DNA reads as TGTGCCAGTAGTACCCCGCCTCTCGGACTTTCAACTAGCACAGATACGCAGTATTTT.

The CDR3 DNA is TGTGCCAGTACCCCCTCAGGGAGCAATCAGCCCCAGCATTTT. Translation gives CASTPSGSNQPQHF. The chain has TRBV19 and TRBJ1-5; D might be TRBD1 (5 bases). Germline V gene data show CDR1 as LNHDA and CDR2 as SQIVND (reference sequence). The germline V and J ends were trimmed by 7 bases and 1 base, with 11 bases remaining between them. The CDR3 is 14 residues long. The full variable domain, with the rest looked up from reference TRBV19 and TRBJ1-5, is DGGITQSPKYLFRKEGQNVTLSCEQNLNHDAMYWYRQDPGQGLRLIYYSQIVNDFQKGDIAEGYSVSREKKESFPLTVTSAQKNPTAFYLCASTPSGSNQPQHFGDGTRLSIL.